This T cell receptor (beta chain) was identified during a study of regulatory T cells in long-lasting Graves disease. The CDR3 has 15 amino acids. V shed 3 bases and J shed 5 bases, with 13 bases lying between them. Per the germline V gene, CDR1 is KGHSH and CDR2 is LQKENI. In building TCR beta libraries, iRepertoire HTBI primers were used together with Arm-PCR of CDR3 regions. TCRdb called the multiplex PCR reads again in MiXCR, with one record for every CDR3 protein. The sample has about 460,000 distinct CDR3 sequences, 11% to 15% seen once; the top ten hold roughly 15%. The time point denotes: newly diagnosed GD, antithyroid drugs for less than 3 months. There was RNA extracted from PBMCs, and the TCR library was made from it. This clonotype was detected ten times or more. In addition, the sample was reused for a study of T cells in Graves' hyperthyroidism and ophthalmopathy. This second report adds: Disease duration under 2 months; hyperthyroidism patients were aged 18 to 65. Uncontrolled infection, other autoimmune disease, pregnancy or lactation barred patients from enrollment. In blood, most of the thyroid clonotypes expanded above 0.001 were also present.

This chain joins TRBV18 and TRBJ2-2; no reliable D call. The receptor was derived from a woman between 50 and 59 years old with Graves disease. Sequences were derived from peripheral blood mononuclear cells (PBMCs), sampled at new diagnosis, from a patient treated with antithyroid drugs. The chain's CDR3 is CASSPLDLKTGELFF. The CDR3 DNA reads TGTGCCAGCTCACCCCTGGACCTCAAAACCGGGGAGCTGTTTTTT.